Given below is one T cell receptor (beta chain) in context. Antigen unknown. The stimulus was lysate of CMV-infected fibroblasts, around 10 ug/mL. CD4+ T cells upregulating both CD40 ligand and CD69 were sorted as responding cells. Inclusion required CMV-positive serology and CD4+ counts above 400 cells/uL. For around 19 hours, CD8-depleted PBMCs received anti-CD28/CD49d costimulation, a CD40-blocking antibody and enfuvirtide. This sample was included in a study of persistence of HIV-infected CD4 T cells. Study-level results: Within sorted populations, more oligoclonal TCRs accompanied more oligoclonal proviruses.

The CDR3 is 15 amino acids. Germline CDR1 is SEHNR and CDR2 is FQNEAQ (reference sequence). Germline trimming cut 4 bases from V and 7 bases from J; bases unmatched to any gene: 9. The immunoSEQ assay was version 4, run in survey mode. Template was genomic DNA at about 9.8 ng/uL, with up to 1 ug used per sample. Sequenced by immunoSEQ multiplex PCR; TCRdb stores in-frame clones only, minus some. The sample has about 7,500 clones; less than 75% are singletons. V usage is TRBV7-9 and J usage is TRBJ2-7; 11 bases match TRBD1. This receptor was identified in an adult man with HIV who was CMV-seropositive. The source was CD4+ T cells sorted from PBMCs after approximately 18-hour stimulation, collected from a patient who received antiretroviral therapy. The DNA for the CDR3 is TGTGCCAGCAGCTATGGACAGGGGGCACCAGGTGAGCAGTACTTC. Translation: CASSYGQGAPGEQYF.